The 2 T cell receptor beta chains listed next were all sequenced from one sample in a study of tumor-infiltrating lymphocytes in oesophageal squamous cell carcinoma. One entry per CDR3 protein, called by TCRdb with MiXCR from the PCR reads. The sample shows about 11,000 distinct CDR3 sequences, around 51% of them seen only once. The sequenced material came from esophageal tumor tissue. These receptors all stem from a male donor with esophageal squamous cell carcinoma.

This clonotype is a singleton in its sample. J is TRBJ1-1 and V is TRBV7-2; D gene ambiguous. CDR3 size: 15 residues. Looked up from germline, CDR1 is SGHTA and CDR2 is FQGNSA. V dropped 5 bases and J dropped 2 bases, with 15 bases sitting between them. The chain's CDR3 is CASSHRIASNTEAFF. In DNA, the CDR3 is TGTGCCAGCAGCCACCGGATTGCCAGCAACACTGAAGCTTTCTTT.

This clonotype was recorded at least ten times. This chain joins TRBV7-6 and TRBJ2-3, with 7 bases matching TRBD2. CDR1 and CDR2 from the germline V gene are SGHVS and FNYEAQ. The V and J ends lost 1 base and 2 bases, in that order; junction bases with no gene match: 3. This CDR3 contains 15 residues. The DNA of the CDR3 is TGTGCCAGCAGCTTAGGAGCGGGGTTCACAGATACGCAGTATTTT. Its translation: CASSLGAGFTDTQYF.